The sequence of this TCR beta chain was determined in a study of OX40 agonist ivuxolimab in advanced cancers. The overall study: Head and neck, renal cell, melanoma or hepatocellular carcinoma were the cancers that dose-escalation patients had. Antecedent anti-PD-1, anti-PD-L1 or anti-CTLA-4 therapy was permissible, with roughly 40% having received some.

At cycle 4 day 1, cycle 7 day 1, and baseline, blood was sampled. This clone was detected a few times. Its antigen is not identified. Here immunoSEQ multiplex PCR was the method, and the copy in TCRdb shows in-frame clones only, minus some. The profile shows around 84,000 clones, roughly 80% of them singletons. With 3 bases removed from V and 5 bases from J, the gap between germline ends came to 7 bases. The CDR3 sequence is 12 residues long. The germline V gene encodes CDR1 WSHSY and CDR2 SAAADI. Study results and caveats: Some nonresponders additionally presented with little normalized T-cell clonal expansion.

The V and J genes are TRBV10-2 and TRBJ2-5; unclear D gene. The origin of this receptor is an adult with an advanced solid tumor such as melanoma, head and neck, liver or kidney cancer. Source: CD4+ or CD8+ T cells sorted from blood, taken in a trial of the OX40 agonist ivuxolimab. Written as DNA, the CDR3 is TGCGCCAGCAGTGAAGTACCGGAGACCCAGTACTTC. Its protein product is CASSEVPETQYF.